This T cell receptor (beta chain) was documented in a study of cytomegalovirus exposure and HLA in healthy donors. General study points: Reports indicated that the classifier achieved high specificity and sensitivity in diagnosing cytomegalovirus status. According to the study, around 150 TCR beta chains were cytomegalovirus-associated. Despite most TCR sequences being rare, some public TCRs occurred in many donors.

Generated by immunoSEQ multiplex PCR, the TCRdb table keeps only in-frame clones and is missing some. The sample holds about 250,000 clones, about 87% seen once. Details on this clone: Its target is not known.

This CDR3 region has 14 residues. The V and J ends lost 6 bases and 1 base, in that order; junction bases with no gene match: 5. CDR1 SNHLY and CDR2 FYNNEI come from the germline V gene. The sample taken for sequencing was PBMCs. The sequence was obtained from a man younger than 30 in good health and CMV-seronegative. The chain is built from TRBV2 and TRBJ2-7, with TRBD2 matching over 8 bases. The CDR3 loop reads CASRRTSNSYEQYF. CDR3 nucleotides: TGTGCCAGCAGAAGGACTAGCAATTCCTACGAGCAGTACTTC.